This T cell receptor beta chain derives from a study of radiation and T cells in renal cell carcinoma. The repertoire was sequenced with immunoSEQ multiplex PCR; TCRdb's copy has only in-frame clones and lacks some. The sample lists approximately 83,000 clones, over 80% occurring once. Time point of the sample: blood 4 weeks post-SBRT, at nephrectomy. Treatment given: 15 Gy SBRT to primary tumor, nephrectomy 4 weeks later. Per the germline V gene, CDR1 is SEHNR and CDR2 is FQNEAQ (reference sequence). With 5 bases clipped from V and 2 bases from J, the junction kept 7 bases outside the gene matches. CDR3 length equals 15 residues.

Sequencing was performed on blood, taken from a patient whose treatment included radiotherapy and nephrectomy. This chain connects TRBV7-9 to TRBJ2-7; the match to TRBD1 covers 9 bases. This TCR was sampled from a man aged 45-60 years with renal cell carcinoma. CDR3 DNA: TGTGCCAGCAGCGTACAGGGGGCCCATCCCTACGAGCAGTACTTC. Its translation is CASSVQGAHPYEQYF. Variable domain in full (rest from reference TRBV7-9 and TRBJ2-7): DTGVSQNPRHKITKRGQNVTFRCDPISEHNRLYWYRQTLGQGPEFLTYFQNEAQLEKSRLLSDRFSAERPKGSFSTLEIQRTEQGDSAMYLCASSVQGAHPYEQYFGPGTRLTVT.